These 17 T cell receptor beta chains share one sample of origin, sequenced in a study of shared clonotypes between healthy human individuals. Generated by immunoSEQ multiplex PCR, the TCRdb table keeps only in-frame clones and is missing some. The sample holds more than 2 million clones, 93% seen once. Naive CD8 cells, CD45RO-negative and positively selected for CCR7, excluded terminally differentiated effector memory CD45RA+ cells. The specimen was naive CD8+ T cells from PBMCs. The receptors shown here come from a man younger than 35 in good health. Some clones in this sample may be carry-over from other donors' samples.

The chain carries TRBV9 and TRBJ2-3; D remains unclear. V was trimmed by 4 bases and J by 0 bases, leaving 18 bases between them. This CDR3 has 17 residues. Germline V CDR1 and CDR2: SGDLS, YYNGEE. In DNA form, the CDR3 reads TGTGCCAGCAGCCCCGATCGGGTACAACCTAGCACAGATACGCAGTATTTT. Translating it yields CASSPDRVQPSTDTQYF. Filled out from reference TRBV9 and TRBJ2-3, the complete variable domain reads DSGVTQTPKHLITATGQRVTLRCSPRSGDLSVYWYQQSLDQGLQFLIQYYNGEERAKGNILERFSAQQFPDLHSELNLSSLELGDSALYFCASSPDRVQPSTDTQYFGPGTRLTVL.

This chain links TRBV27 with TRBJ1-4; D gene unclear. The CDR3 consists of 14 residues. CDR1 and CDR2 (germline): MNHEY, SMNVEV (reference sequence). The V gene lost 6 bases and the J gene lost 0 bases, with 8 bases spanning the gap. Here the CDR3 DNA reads TGTGCCAGCAGAGGAAATGCAACTAATGAAAAACTGTTTTTT. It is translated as CASRGNATNEKLFF.

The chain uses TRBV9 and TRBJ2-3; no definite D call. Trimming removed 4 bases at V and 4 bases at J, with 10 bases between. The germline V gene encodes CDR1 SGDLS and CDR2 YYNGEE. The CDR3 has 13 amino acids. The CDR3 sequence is CASSTGRADTQYF. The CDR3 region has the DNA TGTGCCAGCAGCACTGGACGGGCAGATACGCAGTATTTT.

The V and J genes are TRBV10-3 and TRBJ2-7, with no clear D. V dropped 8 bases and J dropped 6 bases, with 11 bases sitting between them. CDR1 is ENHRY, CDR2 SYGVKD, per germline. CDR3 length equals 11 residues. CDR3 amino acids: CAISFGTEQYF. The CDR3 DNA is TGTGCCATCTCCTTCGGCACCGAGCAGTACTTC.

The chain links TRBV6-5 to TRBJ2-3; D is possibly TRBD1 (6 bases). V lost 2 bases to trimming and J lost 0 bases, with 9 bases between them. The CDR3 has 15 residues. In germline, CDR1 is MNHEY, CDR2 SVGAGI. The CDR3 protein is CASSYTGSSTDTQYF. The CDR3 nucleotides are TGTGCCAGCAGTTACACAGGGTCTAGCACAGATACGCAGTATTTT.

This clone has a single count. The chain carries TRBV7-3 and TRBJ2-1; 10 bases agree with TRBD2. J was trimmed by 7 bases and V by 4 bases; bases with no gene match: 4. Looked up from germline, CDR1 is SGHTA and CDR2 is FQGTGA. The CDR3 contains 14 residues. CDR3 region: CASSSSGRSNEQFF. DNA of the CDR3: TGTGCCAGCAGCTCTAGCGGGAGATCTAATGAGCAGTTCTTC.

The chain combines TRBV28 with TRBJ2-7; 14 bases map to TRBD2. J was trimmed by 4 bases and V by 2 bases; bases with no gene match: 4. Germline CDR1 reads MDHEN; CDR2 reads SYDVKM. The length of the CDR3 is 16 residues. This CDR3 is CASSLPGTSGSYEQYF. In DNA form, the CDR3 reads TGTGCCAGCAGTTTACCCGGGACTAGCGGGAGTTACGAGCAGTACTTC.

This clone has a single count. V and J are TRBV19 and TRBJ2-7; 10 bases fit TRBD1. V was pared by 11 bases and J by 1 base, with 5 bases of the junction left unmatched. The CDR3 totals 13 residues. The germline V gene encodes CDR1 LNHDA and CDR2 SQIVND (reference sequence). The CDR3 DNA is TGTGCCCGCTCGGGACAGGGGTCCTACGAGCAGTACTTC. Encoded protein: CARSGQGSYEQYF.

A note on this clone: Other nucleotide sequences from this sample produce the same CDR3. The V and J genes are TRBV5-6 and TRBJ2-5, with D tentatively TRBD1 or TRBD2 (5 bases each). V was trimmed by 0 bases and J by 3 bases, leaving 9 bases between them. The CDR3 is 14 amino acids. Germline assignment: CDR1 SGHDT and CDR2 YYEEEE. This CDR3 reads CASSLGDLEETQYF. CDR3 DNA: TGTGCCAGCAGCTTGGGGGACCTAGAAGAGACCCAGTACTTC. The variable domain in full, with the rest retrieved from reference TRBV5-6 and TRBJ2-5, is DAGVTQSPTHLIKTRGQQVTLRCSPKSGHDTVSWYQQALGQGPQFIFQYYEEEERQRGNFPDRFSGHQFPNYSSELNVNALLLGDSALYLCASSLGDLEETQYFGPGTRLLVL.

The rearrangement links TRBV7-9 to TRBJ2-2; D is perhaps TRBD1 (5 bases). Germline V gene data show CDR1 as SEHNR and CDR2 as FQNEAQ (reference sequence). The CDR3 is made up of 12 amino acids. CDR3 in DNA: TGTTCGGAAAGCACAGGCACCGGGGAGCTGTTTTTT. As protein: CSESTGTGELFF.

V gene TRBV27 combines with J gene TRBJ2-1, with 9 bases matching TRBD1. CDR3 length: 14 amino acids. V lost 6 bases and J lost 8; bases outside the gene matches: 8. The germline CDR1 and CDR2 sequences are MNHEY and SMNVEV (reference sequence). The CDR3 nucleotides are TGTGCCAGCAGAAACAGGGGGCGCATCGATGAGCAGTTCTTC. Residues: CASRNRGRIDEQFF.

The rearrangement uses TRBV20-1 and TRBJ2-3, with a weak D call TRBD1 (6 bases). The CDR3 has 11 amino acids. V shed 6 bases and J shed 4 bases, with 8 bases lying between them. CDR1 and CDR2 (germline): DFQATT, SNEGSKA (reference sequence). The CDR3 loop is CSATGSDTQYF. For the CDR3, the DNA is TGCAGTGCAACAGGGTCAGATACGCAGTATTTT.

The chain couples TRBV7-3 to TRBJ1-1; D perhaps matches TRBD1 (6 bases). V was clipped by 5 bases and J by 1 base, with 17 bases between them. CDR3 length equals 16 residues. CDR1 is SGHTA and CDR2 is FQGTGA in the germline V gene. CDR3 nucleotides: TGTGCCAGCAGCCGAATTCGCAGGGGCCGGAACACTGAAGCTTTCTTT. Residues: CASSRIRRGRNTEAFF.

CDR3: CASSSLLGGYTF. The DNA for the CDR3 is TGTGCCAGCAGCTCCCTTTTGGGGGGCTACACCTTC. The V and J genes are TRBV7-6 and TRBJ1-2; no reliable D call. CDR1 SGHVS and CDR2 FNYEAQ come from the germline V gene. V was pared by 4 bases and J by 8 bases, with 11 bases between. CDR3 length equals 12 residues. Full variable domain (rest looked up from reference TRBV7-6 and TRBJ1-2): GAGVSQSPRYKVTKRGQDVALRCDPISGHVSLYWYRQALGQGPEFLTYFNYEAQQDKSGLPNDRFSAERPEGSISTLTIQRTEQRDSAMYRCASSSLLGGYTFGSGTRLTVV.

CDR3 in amino acids: CAGLSGSYNEQFF. CDR3 coding DNA: TGTGCCGGTCTAAGTGGCTCCTACAATGAGCAGTTCTTC. The chain recombines TRBV2 with TRBJ2-1; D remains ambiguous. Looked up from germline, CDR1 is SNHLY and CDR2 is FYNNEI. The V end lost 11 bases, the J end lost 0 bases, and 11 bases lay between the germline ends. The CDR3 contains 13 residues.

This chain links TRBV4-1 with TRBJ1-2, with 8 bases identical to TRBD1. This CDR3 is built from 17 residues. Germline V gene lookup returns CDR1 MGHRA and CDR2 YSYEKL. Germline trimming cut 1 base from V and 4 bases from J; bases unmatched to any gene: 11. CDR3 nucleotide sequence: TGCGCCAGCAGCCAAGCGTCAGTACAGGGGGTCGGCTATGGCTACACCTTC. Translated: CASSQASVQGVGYGYTF.

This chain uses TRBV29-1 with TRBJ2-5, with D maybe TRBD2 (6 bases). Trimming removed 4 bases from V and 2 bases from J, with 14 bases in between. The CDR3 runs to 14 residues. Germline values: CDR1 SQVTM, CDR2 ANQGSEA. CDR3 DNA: TGCAGCGTTGTGCTCGGGGGTGGGCAAGAGACCCAGTACTTC. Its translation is CSVVLGGGQETQYF.